This TCR beta chain was captured in a study of blood T cell repertoires in COVID-19. Study in general: Nucleic acid was either cDNA or gDNA, and it came from T cells, B-cell-depleted T cells, or PBMCs.

From germline, CDR1 is LNHDA and CDR2 SQIVND (reference sequence). The CDR3 totals 15 residues. V was pared by 0 bases and J by 2 bases, with 10 bases between. Followed over time, Seattle patients had been enrolled while infection was active. Per the authors' pipeline: Using reference gene primer amplification, nucleated cell counts were estimated. Sequenced by immunoSEQ multiplex PCR; TCRdb stores in-frame clones only, minus some. That table gives V, J and clone size, and the DNA gave D and trimming. This table has some 290,000 clones, less than 90% appearing once. The chain employs TRBV19 and TRBJ1-2; D perhaps matches TRBD1 (5 bases). Sequenced material: peripheral blood. The origin of this receptor is a woman aged 25 to 45 with COVID-19, enrolled during active disease. In nucleotides, the CDR3 is TGTGCCAGTAGTATAGATGTTAACAGGAACTATGGCTACACCTTC. It codes for CASSIDVNRNYGYTF. Filled out from reference TRBV19 and TRBJ1-2, the complete variable domain reads DGGITQSPKYLFRKEGQNVTLSCEQNLNHDAMYWYRQDPGQGLRLIYYSQIVNDFQKGDIAEGYSVSREKKESFPLTVTSAQKNPTAFYLCASSIDVNRNYGYTFGSGTRLTVV.